This TCR beta chain was obtained from a study of blood T cell repertoires in COVID-19 (dated by TCRdb to 2020 to 2021). For the study in its entirety: Samples from collaborators originated in the United States, Italy and Spain and spanned both the acute and convalescent phases of COVID-19. The material from the prospective study consisted of cDNA or gDNA derived from T cells, B-cell-depleted T cells, or PBMCs. The dataset comprised deeply sampled blood TCRbeta repertoires from subjects exposed to, actively infected with, or recovered from COVID-19. A freely available public database, intended as a resource for researchers studying the immune response to SARS-CoV-2, is where the repertoires were released. The samples were drawn from two sources: the first 160 participants of the ongoing ImmuneRACE study, and some 1,300 subjects contributed by 6 global collaborators. The sample metadata nearly always contained a de-identified subject ID, COVID-19 status, age in years and sex. Where available, HLA class I and class II types were taken from metadata supplied by the sample provider and were not determined by assay-based typing.

CDR1 MNHNY and CDR2 SVGAGI were looked up in the germline V gene (reference sequence). Ends trimmed: V by 1 base, J by 3 bases; bases unmatched to a gene: 6. The CDR3 starts with the cysteine, ends with the phenylalanine, and has 16 residues. Only CDR3 DNA is held: 48 bases, read in frame from base 1. Comment on this clone: Which antigen it targets is not known. No much larger clone is present one base from it, and per-base qualities are unavailable.

On the study overall, not on this receptor specifically: The amount of clinical and demographic metadata varied by source and participant and was provided uncurated.

TCRbeta CDR3 regions were amplified from genomic DNA using the immunoSEQ Assay, a bias-controlled multiplex PCR. The original methods were these. The number of nucleated cells in each sample was estimated from the amplification of reference gene primers within the assay. To quantify the absolute abundance of each unique TCRbeta CDR3 rearrangement, sequence reads were collapsed and filtered. For each sample, productive Simpson clonality was calculated as the square root of Simpson's diversity index across productive rearrangements. TCRdb carries this immuneACCESS record with in-frame sequences only. Its versions omit some clonotypes, under half of them owing to an unresolved V gene in the studies checked, with the rest unexplained. The V and J calls and clone size are taken from that table; D and trimming were inferred from the DNA. The sample table contains tens of thousands of clones; only one count was recorded for around 83% of them. The top ten clones comprise just over 5% of the sample.

Whole blood was collected in K2EDTA tubes by collaborating institutions according to the institutions' own protocols. For TCRbeta analysis, collaborator samples were shipped as frozen whole blood, as isolated PBMCs, or as DNA extracted from either sample type. Sequenced input: peripheral blood. This chain is built from TRBV6-6 and TRBJ2-7; 10 bases in the middle match TRBD2. The TCR sequence derives from an elderly man with acute or convalescent COVID-19. CDR3 sequence: CASSYYLAGEYYEQYF. The sequence in DNA is TGTGCCAGCAGTTACTATCTAGCGGGAGAATACTACGAGCAGTACTTC.